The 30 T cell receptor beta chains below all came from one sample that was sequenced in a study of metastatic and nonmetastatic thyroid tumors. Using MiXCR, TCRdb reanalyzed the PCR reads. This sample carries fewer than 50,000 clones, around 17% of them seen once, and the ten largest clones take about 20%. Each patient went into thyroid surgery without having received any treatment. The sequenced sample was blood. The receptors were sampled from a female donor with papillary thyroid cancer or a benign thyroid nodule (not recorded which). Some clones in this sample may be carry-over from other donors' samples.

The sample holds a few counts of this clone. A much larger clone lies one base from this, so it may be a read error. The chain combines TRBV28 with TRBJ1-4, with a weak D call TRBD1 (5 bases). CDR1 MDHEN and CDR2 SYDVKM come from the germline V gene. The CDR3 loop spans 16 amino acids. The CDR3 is CASSFPSGDGNEKLSF. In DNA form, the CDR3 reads TGTGCCAGCAGTTTCCCCTCGGGGGATGGTAATGAAAAACTGTCTTTT.

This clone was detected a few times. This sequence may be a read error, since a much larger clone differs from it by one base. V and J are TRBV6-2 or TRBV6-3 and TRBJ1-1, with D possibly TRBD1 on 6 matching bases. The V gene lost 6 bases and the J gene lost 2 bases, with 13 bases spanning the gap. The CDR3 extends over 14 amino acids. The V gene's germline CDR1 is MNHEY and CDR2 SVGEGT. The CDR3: CASSSGVANTEAFF. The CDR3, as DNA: TGTGCCAGCAGCTCAGGGGTGGCAAACACTGAAGCTTTCTTT.

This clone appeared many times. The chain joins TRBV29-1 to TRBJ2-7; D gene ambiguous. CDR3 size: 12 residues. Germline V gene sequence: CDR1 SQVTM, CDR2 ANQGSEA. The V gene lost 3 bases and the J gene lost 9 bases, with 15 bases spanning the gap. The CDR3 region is CSVDSIPEGQYF. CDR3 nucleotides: TGCAGCGTTGATTCTATTCCCGAAGGGCAGTACTTC.

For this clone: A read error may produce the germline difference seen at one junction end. CDR3 bases: TGTGCCAGCAGCTTAGCTAGCGGGATCTACGAGCAGACCTTC. Translating it yields CASSLASGIYEQTF. The V call is TRBV11-2, the J call TRBJ2-7; TRBD2 aligns across 9 bases. In germline, CDR1 is SGHAT, CDR2 FQNNGV. This CDR3 has 14 residues.

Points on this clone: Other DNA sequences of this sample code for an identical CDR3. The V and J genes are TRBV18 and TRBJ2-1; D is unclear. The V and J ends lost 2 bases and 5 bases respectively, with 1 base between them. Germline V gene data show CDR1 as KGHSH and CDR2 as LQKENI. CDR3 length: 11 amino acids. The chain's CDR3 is CASSPDNEQFF. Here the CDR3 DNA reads TGTGCCAGCTCACCAGACAATGAGCAGTTCTTC.

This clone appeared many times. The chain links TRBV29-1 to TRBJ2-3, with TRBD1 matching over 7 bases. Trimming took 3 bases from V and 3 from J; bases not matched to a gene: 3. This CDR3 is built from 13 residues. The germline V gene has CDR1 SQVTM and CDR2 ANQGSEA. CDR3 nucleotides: TGCAGCGTTGACGGGACAGTTACAGATACGCAGTATTTT. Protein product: CSVDGTVTDTQYF.

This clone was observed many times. The CDR3, as DNA: TGTGCCAGCAGCTCCCCAGCGTCAGGGGAAGAGACCCAGTACTTC. It specifies CASSSPASGEETQYF. The genes are TRBV11-1 and TRBJ2-5; D possibly corresponds to TRBD1 (6 bases). V shed 4 bases and J shed 3 bases, with 15 bases lying between them. There are 15 residues in the CDR3. Per the germline V gene, CDR1 is SGHAT and CDR2 is FQDESV (reference sequence).

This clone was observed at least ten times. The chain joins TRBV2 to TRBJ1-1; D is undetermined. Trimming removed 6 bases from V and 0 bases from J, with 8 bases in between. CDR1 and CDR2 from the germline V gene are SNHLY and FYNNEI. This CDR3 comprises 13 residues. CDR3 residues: CASSTGLNTEAFF. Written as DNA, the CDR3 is TGTGCCAGCAGCACCGGATTGAACACTGAAGCTTTCTTT.

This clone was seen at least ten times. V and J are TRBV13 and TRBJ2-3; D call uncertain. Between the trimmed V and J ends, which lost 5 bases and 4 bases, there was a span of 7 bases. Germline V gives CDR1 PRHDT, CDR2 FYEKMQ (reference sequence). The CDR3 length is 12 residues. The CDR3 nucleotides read TGTGCCAGCAGCCTCATGCCAGATACGCAGTATTTT. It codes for CASSLMPDTQYF. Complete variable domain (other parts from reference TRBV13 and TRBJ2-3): AAGVIQSPRHLIKEKRETATLKCYPIPRHDTVYWYQQGPGQDPQFLISFYEKMQSDKGSIPDRFSAQQFSDYHSELNMSSLELGDSALYFCASSLMPDTQYFGPGTRLTVL.

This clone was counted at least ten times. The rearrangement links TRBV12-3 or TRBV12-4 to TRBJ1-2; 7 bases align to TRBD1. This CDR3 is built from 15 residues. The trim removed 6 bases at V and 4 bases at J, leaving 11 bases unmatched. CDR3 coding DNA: TGTGCCAGCAGCACTCAGGGACAGCCTCGCTATGGCTACACCTTC. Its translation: CASSTQGQPRYGYTF.

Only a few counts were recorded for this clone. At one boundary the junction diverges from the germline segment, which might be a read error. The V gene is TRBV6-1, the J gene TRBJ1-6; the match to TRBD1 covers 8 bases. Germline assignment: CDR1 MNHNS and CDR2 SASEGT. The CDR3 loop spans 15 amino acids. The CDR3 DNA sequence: TGTGCCAGCAGTGAAGCCCAGGGGGCGGGTTCGCCCCTCTACTTT. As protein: CASSEAQGAGSPLYF.

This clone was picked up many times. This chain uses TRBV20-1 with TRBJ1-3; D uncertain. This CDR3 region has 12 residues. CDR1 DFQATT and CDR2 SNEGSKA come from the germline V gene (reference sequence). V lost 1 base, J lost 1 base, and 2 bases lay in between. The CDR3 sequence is CSARGSGNTIYF. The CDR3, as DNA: TGCAGTGCTAGAGGATCTGGAAACACCATATATTTT.

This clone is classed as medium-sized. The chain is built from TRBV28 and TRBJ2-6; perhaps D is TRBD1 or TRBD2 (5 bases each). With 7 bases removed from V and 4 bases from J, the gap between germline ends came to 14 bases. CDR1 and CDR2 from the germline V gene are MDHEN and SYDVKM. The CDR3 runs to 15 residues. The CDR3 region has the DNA TGTGCCAGCACCCCCGGGACGGGCGGGGCCAACGTCCTGACTTTC. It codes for CASTPGTGGANVLTF.

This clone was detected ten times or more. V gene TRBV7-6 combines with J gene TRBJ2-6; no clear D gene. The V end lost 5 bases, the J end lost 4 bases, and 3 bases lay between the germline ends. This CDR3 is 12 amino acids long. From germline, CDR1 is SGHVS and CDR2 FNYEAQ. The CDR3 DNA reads TGTGCCAGCAGCACCGGGGCCAACGTCCTGACTTTC. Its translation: CASSTGANVLTF.

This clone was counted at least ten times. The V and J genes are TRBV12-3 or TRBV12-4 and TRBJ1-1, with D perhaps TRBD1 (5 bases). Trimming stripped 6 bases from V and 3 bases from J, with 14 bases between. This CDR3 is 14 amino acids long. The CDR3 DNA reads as TGTGCCAGCAGGAGGGACCTTTCCGACACTGAAGCTTTCTTT. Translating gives CASRRDLSDTEAFF.

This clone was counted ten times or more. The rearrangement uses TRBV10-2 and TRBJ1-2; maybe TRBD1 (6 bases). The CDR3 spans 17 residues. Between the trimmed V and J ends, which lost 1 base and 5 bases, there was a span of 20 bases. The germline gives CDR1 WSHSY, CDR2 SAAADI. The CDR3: CASSEWQGMGLEYGYTF. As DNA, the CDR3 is TGCGCCAGCAGTGAGTGGCAGGGGATGGGGCTCGAGTATGGCTACACCTTC.

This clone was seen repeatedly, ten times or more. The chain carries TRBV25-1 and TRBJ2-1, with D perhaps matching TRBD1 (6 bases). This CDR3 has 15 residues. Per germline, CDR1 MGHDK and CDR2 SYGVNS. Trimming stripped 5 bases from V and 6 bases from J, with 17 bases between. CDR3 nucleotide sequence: TGTGCCAGCAGTCCCCTAGACACAGGGATCAATGAGCAGTTCTTC. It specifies CASSPLDTGINEQFF.

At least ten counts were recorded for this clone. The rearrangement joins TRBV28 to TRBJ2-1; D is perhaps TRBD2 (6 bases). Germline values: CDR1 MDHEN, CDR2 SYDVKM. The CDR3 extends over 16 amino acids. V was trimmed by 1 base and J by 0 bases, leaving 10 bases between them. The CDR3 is CASSLYWRDSYNEQFF. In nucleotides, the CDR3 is TGTGCCAGCAGTTTATATTGGCGGGACTCCTACAATGAGCAGTTCTTC.

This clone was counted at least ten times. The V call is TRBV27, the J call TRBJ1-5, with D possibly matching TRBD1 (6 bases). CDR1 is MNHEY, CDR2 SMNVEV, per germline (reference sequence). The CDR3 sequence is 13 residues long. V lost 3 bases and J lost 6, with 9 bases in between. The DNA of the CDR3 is TGTGCCAGCAGTTTGGGGGGCCGTCAGCCCCAGCATTTT. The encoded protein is CASSLGGRQPQHF.

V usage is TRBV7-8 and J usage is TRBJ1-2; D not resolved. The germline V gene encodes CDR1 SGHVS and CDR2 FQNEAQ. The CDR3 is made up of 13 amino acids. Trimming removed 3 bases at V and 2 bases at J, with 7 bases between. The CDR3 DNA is TGTGCCAGCAGCTTTCTAGGGAACTATGGCTACACCTTC. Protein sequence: CASSFLGNYGYTF.

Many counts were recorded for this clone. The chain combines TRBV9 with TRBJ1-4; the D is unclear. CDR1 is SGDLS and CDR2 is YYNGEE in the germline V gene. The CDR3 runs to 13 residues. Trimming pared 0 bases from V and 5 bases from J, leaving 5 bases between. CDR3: CASSVAGNEKLFF. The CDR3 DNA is TGTGCCAGCAGCGTAGCGGGGAATGAAAAACTGTTTTTT.

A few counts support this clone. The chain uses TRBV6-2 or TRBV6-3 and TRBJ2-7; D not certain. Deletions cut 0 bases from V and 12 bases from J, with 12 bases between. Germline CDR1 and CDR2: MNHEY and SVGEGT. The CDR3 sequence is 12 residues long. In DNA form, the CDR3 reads TGTGCCAGCAGTTACTCTAGCTACAAGCGGTACTTC. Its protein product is CASSYSSYKRYF.

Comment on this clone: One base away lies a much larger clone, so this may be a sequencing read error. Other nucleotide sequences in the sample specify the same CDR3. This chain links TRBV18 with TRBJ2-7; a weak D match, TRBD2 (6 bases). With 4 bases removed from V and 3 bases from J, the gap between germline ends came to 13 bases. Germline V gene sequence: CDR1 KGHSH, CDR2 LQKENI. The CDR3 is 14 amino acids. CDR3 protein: CASSLAGSFYEQYF. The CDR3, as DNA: TGTGCCAGCTCACTGGCGGGAAGTTTCTACGAGCAGTACTTC.

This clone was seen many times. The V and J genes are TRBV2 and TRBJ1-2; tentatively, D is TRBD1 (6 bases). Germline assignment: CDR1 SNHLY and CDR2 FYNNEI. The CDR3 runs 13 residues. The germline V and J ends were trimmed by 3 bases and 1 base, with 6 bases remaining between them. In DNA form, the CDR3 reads TGTGCCAGCAGTGACAGGGGTAACTATGGCTACACCTTC. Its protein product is CASSDRGNYGYTF.

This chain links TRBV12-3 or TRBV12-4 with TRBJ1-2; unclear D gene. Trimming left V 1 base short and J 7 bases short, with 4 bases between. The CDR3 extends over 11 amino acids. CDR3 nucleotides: TGTGCCAGCAGTTTAGGTAGTGGCTACACCTTC. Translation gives CASSLGSGYTF.

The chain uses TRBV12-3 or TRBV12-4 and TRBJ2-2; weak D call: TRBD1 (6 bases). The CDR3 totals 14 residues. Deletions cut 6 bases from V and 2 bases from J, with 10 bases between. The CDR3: CASRGTYNTGELFF. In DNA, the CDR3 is TGTGCCAGCAGGGGGACATATAACACCGGGGAGCTGTTTTTT.

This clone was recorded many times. Here the CDR3 reads CASSYSDSLHEQYF. The CDR3 nucleotides read TGTGCCAGCAGTTACTCGGACAGTCTCCACGAGCAGTACTTC. V gene TRBV6-5 combines with J gene TRBJ2-7; TRBD1 might be the D (6 bases). V lost 0 bases and J 5 bases, leaving 11 bases between the germline ends. Germline V CDR1 and CDR2: MNHEY, SVGAGI. The CDR3 has 14 residues.

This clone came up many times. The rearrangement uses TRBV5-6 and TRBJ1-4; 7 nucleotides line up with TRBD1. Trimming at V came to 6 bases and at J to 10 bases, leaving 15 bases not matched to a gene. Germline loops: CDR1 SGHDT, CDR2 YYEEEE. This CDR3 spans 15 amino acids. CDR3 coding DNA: TGTGCCAGCACCTTCTTTCGACAGGGACTCGCAAAACTGTTTTTT. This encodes CASTFFRQGLAKLFF. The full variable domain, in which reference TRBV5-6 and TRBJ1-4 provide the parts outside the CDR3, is DAGVTQSPTHLIKTRGQQVTLRCSPKSGHDTVSWYQQALGQGPQFIFQYYEEEERQRGNFPDRFSGHQFPNYSSELNVNALLLGDSALYLCASTFFRQGLAKLFFGSGTQLSVL.

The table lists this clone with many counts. The CDR3 protein is CASSFRQNNSPLHF. In DNA form, the CDR3 reads TGCGCCAGCAGCTTTAGACAGAATAATTCACCCCTCCACTTT. This chain links TRBV5-1 with TRBJ1-6, with D possibly matching TRBD1 (5 bases). Germline loops: CDR1 SGHRS, CDR2 YFSETQ. The CDR3 sequence is 14 residues long. Trimming pared 2 bases from V and 5 bases from J, leaving 8 bases between.

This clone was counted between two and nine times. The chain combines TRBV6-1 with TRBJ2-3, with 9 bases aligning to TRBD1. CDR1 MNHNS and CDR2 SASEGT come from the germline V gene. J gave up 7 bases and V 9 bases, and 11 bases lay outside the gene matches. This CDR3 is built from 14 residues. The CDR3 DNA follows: TGTGCCAGTGACCCCACAGGGGGCAGAAATACGCAGTATTTT. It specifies CASDPTGGRNTQYF.